This TCR beta chain emerged from a study of blood T cell repertoires in COVID-19. The wider study: Spain, Italy and the United States supplied samples that represented acute and convalescent COVID-19.

The protocol was immunoSEQ multiplex PCR, while the TCRdb copy is restricted to in-frame clones and leaves out a portion. The sample lists about 65,000 clones, approximately 78% occurring once. The TCR was taken from a man at least 80 years old with acute or convalescent COVID-19. What was sequenced was peripheral blood.

The CDR3 DNA follows: TGTGCCAGCAGTTACTCTCCCAGGGGTGATGAGCAGTTCTTC. Translated, it gives CASSYSPRGDEQFF. V and J are TRBV6-2 or TRBV6-3 and TRBJ2-1; D possibly corresponds to TRBD1 (6 bases). The CDR3 totals 14 residues. V lost 0 bases to trimming and J lost 8 bases, with 11 bases between them. Germline loops: CDR1 MNHEY, CDR2 SVGEGT.